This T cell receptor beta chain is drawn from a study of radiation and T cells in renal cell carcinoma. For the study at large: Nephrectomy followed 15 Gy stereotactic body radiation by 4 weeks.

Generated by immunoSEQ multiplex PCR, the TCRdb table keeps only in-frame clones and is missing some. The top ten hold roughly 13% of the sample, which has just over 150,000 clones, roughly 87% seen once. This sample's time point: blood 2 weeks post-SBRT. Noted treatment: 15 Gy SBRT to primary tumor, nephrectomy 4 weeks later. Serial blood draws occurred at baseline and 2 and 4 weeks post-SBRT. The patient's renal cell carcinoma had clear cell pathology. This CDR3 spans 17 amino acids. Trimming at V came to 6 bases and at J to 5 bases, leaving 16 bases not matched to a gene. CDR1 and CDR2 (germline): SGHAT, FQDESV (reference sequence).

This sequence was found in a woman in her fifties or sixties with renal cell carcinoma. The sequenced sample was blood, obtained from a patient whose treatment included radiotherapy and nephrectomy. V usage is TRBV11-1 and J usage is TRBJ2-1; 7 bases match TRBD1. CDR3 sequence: CASSFGTGAGGNNEQFF. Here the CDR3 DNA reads TGTGCCAGCAGTTTTGGAACAGGGGCAGGTGGAAACAATGAGCAGTTCTTC.